This T cell receptor beta chain was captured in a study of blood T cell repertoires in COVID-19. Here immunoSEQ multiplex PCR was the method, and the copy in TCRdb shows in-frame clones only, minus some. The sample records around 60,000 clones, over 65% being singletons. This clone was seen a handful of times. There are 12 residues in the CDR3. V gave up 8 bases and J gave up 6 bases, with 11 bases separating them. The germline gives CDR1 MNHNY, CDR2 SVGAGI (reference sequence). Sequenced sample: peripheral blood. V usage is TRBV6-6 and J usage is TRBJ1-5, with D unclear. This clonotype originated in a man aged 80 or over with active or convalescent COVID-19. The DNA for the CDR3 is TGTGCCAGCTCTGTTAGAGGTCAGCCCCAGCATTTT. It specifies CASSVRGQPQHF.